This T cell receptor (beta chain) was sequenced for a study of blood T cells in healthy people across ages. Overall study context: With template switching, about one barcoded beta molecule was captured per two T cells.

CDR3 length equals 13 residues. With 3 bases clipped from V and 7 bases from J, the junction kept 7 bases outside the gene matches. The germline gives CDR1 SGHRS, CDR2 YFSETQ. Through a sample-barcoded 5' primer and a J-beta primer mix, a second PCR was run for roughly 7 to 12 cycles. Each CDR3 protein is one row after TCRdb ran MiXCR on the 5' RACE reads. The table lists about 1.4 million distinct CDR3 sequences, approximately 59% of them singletons, with 5.5% to 8% in the top ten. Sequencing was done on a sample of blood. This TCR derives from a man younger than 35 in good health. This sequence joins TRBV5-1 and TRBJ2-7, with 7 bases aligning to TRBD2. Here the CDR3 reads CASSSGGLWEQYF. CDR3 nucleotides: TGCGCCAGCAGCTCCGGGGGACTATGGGAGCAGTACTTC.